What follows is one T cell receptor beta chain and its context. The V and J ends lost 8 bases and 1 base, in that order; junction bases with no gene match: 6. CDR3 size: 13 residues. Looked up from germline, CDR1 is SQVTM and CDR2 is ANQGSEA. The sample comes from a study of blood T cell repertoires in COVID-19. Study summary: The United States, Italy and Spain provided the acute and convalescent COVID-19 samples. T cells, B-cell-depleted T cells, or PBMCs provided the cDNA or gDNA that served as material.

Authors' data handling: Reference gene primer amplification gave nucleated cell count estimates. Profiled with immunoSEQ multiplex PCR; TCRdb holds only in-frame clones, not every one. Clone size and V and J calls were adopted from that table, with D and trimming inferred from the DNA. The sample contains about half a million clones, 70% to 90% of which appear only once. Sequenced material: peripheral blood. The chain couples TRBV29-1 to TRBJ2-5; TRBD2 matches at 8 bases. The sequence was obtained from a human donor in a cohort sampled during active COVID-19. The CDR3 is CSHNGGAQETQYF. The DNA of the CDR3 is TGCAGCCACAACGGGGGGGCCCAAGAGACCCAGTACTTC.